This passage covers 21 T cell receptor beta chains from one sample sequenced in a study of control samples from healthy donors and cancer patients. Sequenced by immunoSEQ multiplex PCR; TCRdb stores in-frame clones only, minus some. The data contain about 160,000 clones, approximately 94% of them seen just once; the ten biggest clones take up around 13%. The sample comprised PBMCs. These receptors all come from a man aged 60 to 69 with colorectal cancer.

This rearrangement joins TRBV24-1 to TRBJ1-6; D is undetermined. Per germline, CDR1 KGHDR and CDR2 SFDVKD. Trimming took off 4 bases at V and 6 bases at J, with 9 bases between the two ends. This CDR3 has 14 residues. CDR3 DNA: TGTGCCACCAGTGAAACAGCTAGTAATTCACCCCTCCACTTT. Its protein is CATSETASNSPLHF.

The chain recombines TRBV29-1 with TRBJ1-1; TRBD1 is a possible D gene (5 bases). From germline, CDR1 is SQVTM and CDR2 ANQGSEA. This CDR3 has 11 residues. Trimming removed 5 bases from V and 5 bases from J, with 9 bases in between. CDR3 sequence (DNA): TGCAGCGTTCCGGGACCGACTGAAGCTTTCTTT. This translates into CSVPGPTEAFF.

The chain links TRBV11-3 to TRBJ2-4; 8 nucleotides agree with TRBD1. The germline V gene encodes CDR1 SGHNT and CDR2 YENEEA. The ends lost 0 bases at V and 0 bases at J; junction bases unmatched: 7. The CDR3 is 18 amino acids. CDR3 sequence: CASSLEADREIAKNIQYF. The CDR3 DNA follows: TGTGCCAGCAGCTTAGAAGCGGACAGGGAAATAGCCAAAAACATTCAGTACTTC.

V is TRBV30 and J is TRBJ1-1; D possibly corresponds to TRBD1 (5 bases). V dropped 3 bases and J dropped 1 base, with 6 bases sitting between them. This CDR3 is built from 12 residues. Germline CDR1 reads GTSNPN; CDR2 reads SVGIG (reference sequence). The CDR3 nucleotides are TGTGCCTGGAGAACAGGGAACACTGAAGCTTTCTTT. Translated, it gives CAWRTGNTEAFF.

The chain links TRBV11-2 to TRBJ2-7; 9 bases fit TRBD1. Germline V gene lookup returns CDR1 SGHAT and CDR2 FQNNGV. There are 15 residues in the CDR3. Trimming took 5 bases from V and 3 from J; bases not matched to a gene: 8. CDR3 DNA: TGTGCCAGCAGCGAAGGGACAGGGCTACACTACGAGCAGTACTTC. Translating gives CASSEGTGLHYEQYF.

The rearrangement joins TRBV19 to TRBJ1-5, with a possible D match to TRBD1 (5 bases). Germline V gene data show CDR1 as LNHDA and CDR2 as SQIVND (reference sequence). V dropped 5 bases and J dropped 1 base, with 12 bases sitting between them. CDR3 size: 15 residues. The chain's CDR3 is CASSAAGPSNQPQHF. In DNA form, the CDR3 reads TGTGCCAGTAGTGCAGCGGGACCGAGCAATCAGCCCCAGCATTTT.

The rearrangement joins TRBV3-1 (or the pseudogene TRBV3-2) to TRBJ2-5; D gene unclear. The CDR3 is 11 amino acids. Germline assignment: CDR1 LGHDT and CDR2 YNNKEL (reference sequence). With 7 bases removed from V and 5 bases from J, the gap between germline ends came to 8 bases. As DNA, the CDR3 is TGTGCCAGCACCCTTGGGGAGACCCAGTACTTC. This codes for CASTLGETQYF.

The CDR3 is CASRPGTSGGDPNEQFF. DNA of the CDR3: TGTGCCAGCAGACCCGGGACTAGCGGGGGGGACCCCAATGAGCAGTTCTTC. The V gene is TRBV3-1 (or the pseudogene TRBV3-2), the J gene TRBJ2-1, with TRBD2 identical over 16 bases. Germline-derived CDR1 and CDR2 are LGHDT and YNNKEL (reference sequence). V lost 6 bases, J lost 6 bases, and 8 bases stayed unmatched. The CDR3 length is 17 residues.

The J gene is TRBJ1-2, the V gene TRBV10-3, with TRBD1 matching 7 bases. CDR1 ENHRY and CDR2 SYGVKD come from the germline V gene. CDR3 length: 13 amino acids. V shed 10 bases, J shed 6 bases, and the junction held 11 bases outside the gene matches. CDR3 in amino acids: CATRDSLIDGYTF. In DNA form, the CDR3 reads TGTGCCACCAGGGACAGCCTGATCGATGGCTACACCTTC.

This sequence joins TRBV10-3 and TRBJ1-2; possible D gene TRBD1, 5 bases. The germline V gene has CDR1 ENHRY and CDR2 SYGVKD. This CDR3 comprises 13 residues. The V and J ends lost 8 bases and 8 bases respectively, with 18 bases between them. The CDR3 is CAIGDGFAGGYTF. The CDR3, as DNA: TGTGCCATCGGGGACGGGTTCGCAGGAGGCTACACCTTC.

J is TRBJ2-7 and V is TRBV6-6; perhaps TRBD1 as D (5 bases). From germline, CDR1 is MNHNY and CDR2 SVGAGI (reference sequence). CDR3 length equals 13 residues. Trimming removed 2 bases at V and 0 bases at J, with 5 bases between. The CDR3 DNA sequence: TGTGCCAGCAGTTACGACAGCTCCTACGAGCAGTACTTC. Its translation is CASSYDSSYEQYF.

V usage is TRBV19 and J usage is TRBJ2-2; D is undetermined. The CDR3 loop spans 14 amino acids. In germline, CDR1 is LNHDA, CDR2 SQIVND (reference sequence). V lost 7 bases and J lost 5, with 14 bases in between. CDR3 loop: CASTPSYGTGELFF. The CDR3 bases are TGTGCCAGTACCCCCTCTTATGGAACCGGGGAGCTGTTTTTT.

This rearrangement joins TRBV7-2 to TRBJ2-5, with TRBD2 as a possible D gene (5 bases). V was clipped by 1 base and J by 4 bases, with 16 bases between them. The CDR3 is 16 residues long. Per the germline V gene, CDR1 is SGHTA and CDR2 is FQGNSA. The CDR3 bases are TGTGCCAGCAGCTTAGGGTCGTCGAGGGTTGGAGAGACCCAGTACTTC. Its protein product is CASSLGSSRVGETQYF.

The rearrangement links TRBV6-2 or TRBV6-3 to TRBJ2-7; 7 nucleotides agree with TRBD2. After removal of 5 bases from V and 6 bases from J, the junction contained 13 bases not matched to a gene. There are 15 residues in the CDR3. The germline gives CDR1 MNHEY, CDR2 SVGEGT. This CDR3 is CASSPRGGRAPEQYF. The CDR3 DNA is TGTGCCAGCAGTCCCCGGGGAGGGCGGGCGCCCGAGCAGTACTTC.

The chain recombines TRBV7-6 with TRBJ2-5, with unresolved D. The CDR3 spans 15 residues. The V end lost 8 bases, the J end lost 4 bases, and 20 bases lay between the germline ends. Germline CDR1 reads SGHVS; CDR2 reads FNYEAQ. CDR3 nucleotide sequence: TGTGCCAGCTCGATAAACGGGCAGGTCAGAGAGACCCAGTACTTC. Its translation is CASSINGQVRETQYF.

This CDR3 reads CASSGDSFTGELFF. The CDR3 DNA reads as TGTGCCAGTAGTGGGGACAGCTTCACCGGGGAGCTGTTTTTT. This rearrangement joins TRBV19 to TRBJ2-2; 7 bases are a match to TRBD1. V gave up 5 bases and J gave up 4 bases; unmatched junction bases: 4. CDR1 is LNHDA and CDR2 is SQIVND in the germline V gene (reference sequence). CDR3 length: 14 amino acids. The full variable domain, with the rest looked up from reference TRBV19 and TRBJ2-2, is DGGITQSPKYLFRKEGQNVTLSCEQNLNHDAMYWYRQDPGQGLRLIYYSQIVNDFQKGDIAEGYSVSREKKESFPLTVTSAQKNPTAFYLCASSGDSFTGELFFGEGSRLTVL.

The chain links TRBV28 to TRBJ1-5; D uncertain. This CDR3 has 14 residues. Trimming stripped 2 bases from V and 2 bases from J, with 7 bases between. Germline V CDR1 and CDR2: MDHEN, SYDVKM. CDR3 loop: CASSLGGGNQPQHF. In DNA, the CDR3 is TGTGCCAGCAGTTTAGGTGGTGGCAATCAGCCCCAGCATTTT. Full variable domain (remainder filled in from reference TRBV28 and TRBJ1-5): DVKVTQSSRYLVKRTGEKVFLECVQDMDHENMFWYRQDPGLGLRLIYFSYDVKMKEKGDIPEGYSVSREKKERFSLILESASTNQTSMYLCASSLGGGNQPQHFGDGTRLSIL.

The chain employs TRBV20-1 and TRBJ2-3; unclear D gene. The CDR3 runs to 15 residues. The germline V and J ends were trimmed by 3 bases and 2 bases, with 15 bases remaining between them. Germline lookup yields CDR1 DFQATT and CDR2 SNEGSKA (reference sequence). The CDR3 is CSASSLRRLTDTQYF. The CDR3 DNA sequence: TGCAGTGCTAGTTCTCTGCGGCGCCTCACAGATACGCAGTATTTT.

The CDR3 nucleotides are TGTGCCAGCAGCCTCCGGTGGCCATGGCGCGAGCAGTACTTC. Residues: CASSLRWPWREQYF. The V gene is TRBV12-1, the J gene TRBJ2-7. TRBV12-1 is a pseudogene. This CDR3 region has 14 residues.

V is TRBV4-3 and J is TRBJ1-1; D uncertain. V was cut by 4 bases and J by 0 bases, with 9 bases left in between. The germline V gene encodes CDR1 LGHNA and CDR2 YSLEER. The CDR3 length is 14 residues. As DNA, the CDR3 is TGCGCCAGCAGCCGTGGCCGAATGAACACTGAAGCTTTCTTT. Its protein product is CASSRGRMNTEAFF.

This chain uses TRBV3-1 (or the pseudogene TRBV3-2) with TRBJ1-1; 7 bases are shared with TRBD1. V lost 4 bases and J lost 1; bases outside the gene matches: 6. Germline assignment: CDR1 LGHDT and CDR2 YNNKEL (reference sequence). The CDR3 sequence is 15 residues long. CDR3 amino acids: CASSRRQGPNTEAFF. The CDR3 DNA sequence: TGTGCCAGCAGCCGGCGACAGGGTCCGAACACTGAAGCTTTCTTT.